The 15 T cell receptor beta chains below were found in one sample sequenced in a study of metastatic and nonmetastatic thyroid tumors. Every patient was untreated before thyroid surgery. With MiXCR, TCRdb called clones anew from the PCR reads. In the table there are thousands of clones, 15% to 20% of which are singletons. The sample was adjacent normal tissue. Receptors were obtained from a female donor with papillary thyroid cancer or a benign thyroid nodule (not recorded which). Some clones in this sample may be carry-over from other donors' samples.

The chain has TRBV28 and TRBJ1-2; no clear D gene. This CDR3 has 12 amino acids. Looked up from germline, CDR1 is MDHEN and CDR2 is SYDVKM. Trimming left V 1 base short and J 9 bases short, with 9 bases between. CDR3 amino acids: CASSLSWGSYTF. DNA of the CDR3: TGTGCCAGCAGTTTATCGTGGGGAAGCTACACCTTC.

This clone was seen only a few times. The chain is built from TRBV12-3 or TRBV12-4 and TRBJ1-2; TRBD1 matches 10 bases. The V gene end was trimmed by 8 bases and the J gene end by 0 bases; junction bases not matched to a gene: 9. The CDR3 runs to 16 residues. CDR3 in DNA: TGTGCCAGCGGCCGGGACAGGGGAACTTCTAACTATGGCTACACCTTC. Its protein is CASGRDRGTSNYGYTF.

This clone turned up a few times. The CDR3 sequence: CASSYSGGSLYEQFF. In DNA form, the CDR3 reads TGTGCCAGCAGTTACTCTGGCGGGAGTTTGTATGAGCAGTTCTTC. The chain links TRBV6-2 or TRBV6-3 to TRBJ2-1; 7 nucleotides line up with TRBD2. This CDR3 is 15 amino acids long. The germline gives CDR1 MNHEY, CDR2 SVGEGT. The V segment lost 0 bases and the J segment 8 bases; nucleotides outside the gene matches: 7.

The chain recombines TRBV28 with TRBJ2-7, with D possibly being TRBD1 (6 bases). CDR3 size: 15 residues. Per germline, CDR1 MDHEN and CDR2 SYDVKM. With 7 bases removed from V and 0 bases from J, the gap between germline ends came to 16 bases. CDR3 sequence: CASNRSDRSSYEQYF. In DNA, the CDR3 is TGTGCCAGCAACCGCTCTGACAGGAGCTCCTACGAGCAGTACTTC.

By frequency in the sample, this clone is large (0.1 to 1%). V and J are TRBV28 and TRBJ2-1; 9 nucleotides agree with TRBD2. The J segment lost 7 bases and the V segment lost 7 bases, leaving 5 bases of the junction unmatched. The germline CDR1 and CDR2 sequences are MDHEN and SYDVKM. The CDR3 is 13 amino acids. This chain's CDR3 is CASTRLAANEQFF. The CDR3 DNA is TGTGCCAGCACCCGACTAGCGGCTAATGAGCAGTTCTTC. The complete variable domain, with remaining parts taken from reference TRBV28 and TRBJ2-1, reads DVKVTQSSRYLVKRTGEKVFLECVQDMDHENMFWYRQDPGLGLRLIYFSYDVKMKEKGDIPEGYSVSREKKERFSLILESASTNQTSMYLCASTRLAANEQFFGPGTRLTVL.

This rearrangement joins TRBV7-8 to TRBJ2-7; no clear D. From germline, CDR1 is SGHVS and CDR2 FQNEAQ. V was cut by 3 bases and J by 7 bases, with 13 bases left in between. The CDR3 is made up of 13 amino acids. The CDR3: CASSFWYFREQYF. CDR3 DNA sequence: TGTGCCAGCAGCTTTTGGTACTTTAGAGAGCAGTACTTC.

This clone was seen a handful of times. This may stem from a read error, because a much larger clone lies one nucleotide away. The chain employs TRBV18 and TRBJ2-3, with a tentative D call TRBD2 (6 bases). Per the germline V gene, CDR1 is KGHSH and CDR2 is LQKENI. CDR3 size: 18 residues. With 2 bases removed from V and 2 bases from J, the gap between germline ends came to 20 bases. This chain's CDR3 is CASSPRASASSYTDTQYF. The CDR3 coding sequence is TGTGCCAGCTCACCAAGGGCTAGCGCGAGCTCTTACACAGATACGCAGTATTTT.

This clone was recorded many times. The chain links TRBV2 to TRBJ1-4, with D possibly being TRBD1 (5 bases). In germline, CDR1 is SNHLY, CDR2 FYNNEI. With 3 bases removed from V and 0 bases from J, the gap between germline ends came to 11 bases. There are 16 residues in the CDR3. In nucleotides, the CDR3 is TGTGCCAGCAGTGATGGCAGGGACCCAACTAATGAAAAACTGTTTTTT. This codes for CASSDGRDPTNEKLFF.

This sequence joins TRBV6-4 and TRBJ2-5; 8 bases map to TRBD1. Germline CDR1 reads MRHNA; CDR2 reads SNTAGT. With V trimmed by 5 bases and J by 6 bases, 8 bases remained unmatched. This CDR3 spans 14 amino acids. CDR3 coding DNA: TGTGCCAGCAGTCCCTGGGACAGGTCTCAGACCCAGTACTTC. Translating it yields CASSPWDRSQTQYF.

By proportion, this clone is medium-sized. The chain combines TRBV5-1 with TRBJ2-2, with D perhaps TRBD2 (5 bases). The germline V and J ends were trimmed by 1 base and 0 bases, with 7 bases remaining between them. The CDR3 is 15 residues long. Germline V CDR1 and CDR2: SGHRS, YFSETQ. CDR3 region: CASSLWTSNTGELFF. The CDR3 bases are TGCGCCAGCAGCTTGTGGACTTCGAACACCGGGGAGCTGTTTTTT. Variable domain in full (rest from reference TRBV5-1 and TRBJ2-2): KAGVTQTPRYLIKTRGQQVTLSCSPISGHRSVSWYQQTPGQGLQFLFEYFSETQRNKGNFPGRFSGRQFSNSRSEMNVSTLELGDSALYLCASSLWTSNTGELFFGEGSRLTVL.

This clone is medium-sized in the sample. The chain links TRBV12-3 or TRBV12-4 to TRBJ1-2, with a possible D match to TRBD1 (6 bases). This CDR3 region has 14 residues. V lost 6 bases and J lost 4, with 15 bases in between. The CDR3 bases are TGTGCCAGCAGCTCCGCGGACAGCTCCTATGGCTACACCTTC. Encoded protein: CASSSADSSYGYTF.

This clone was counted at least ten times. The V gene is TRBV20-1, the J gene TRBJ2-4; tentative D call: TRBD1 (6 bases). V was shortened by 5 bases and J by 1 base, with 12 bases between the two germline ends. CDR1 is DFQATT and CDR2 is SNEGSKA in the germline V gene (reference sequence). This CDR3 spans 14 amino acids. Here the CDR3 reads CSAADRWAKNIQYF. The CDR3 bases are TGCAGTGCTGCGGACAGATGGGCCAAAAACATTCAGTACTTC.

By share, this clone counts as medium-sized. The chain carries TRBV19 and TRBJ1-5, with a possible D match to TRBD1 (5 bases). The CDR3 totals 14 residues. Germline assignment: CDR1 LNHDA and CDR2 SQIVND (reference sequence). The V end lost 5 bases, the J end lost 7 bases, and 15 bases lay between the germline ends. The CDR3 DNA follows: TGTGCCAGTAGTGAGGTCGGGGGTTACCAGCCCCAGCATTTT. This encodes CASSEVGGYQPQHF.

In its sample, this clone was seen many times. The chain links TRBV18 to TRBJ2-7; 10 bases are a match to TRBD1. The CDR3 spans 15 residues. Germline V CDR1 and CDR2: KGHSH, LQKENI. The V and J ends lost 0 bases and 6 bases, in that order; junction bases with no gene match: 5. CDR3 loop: CASSPPPGQGSEQYF. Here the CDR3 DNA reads TGTGCCAGCTCACCACCCCCGGGACAGGGGTCCGAGCAGTACTTC.

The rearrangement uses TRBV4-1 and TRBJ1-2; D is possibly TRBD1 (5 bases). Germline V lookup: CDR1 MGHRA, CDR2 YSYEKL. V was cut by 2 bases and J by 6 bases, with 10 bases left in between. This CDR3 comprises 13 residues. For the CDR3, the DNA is TGCGCCAGCAGCCAAATGGGGGTACATGGCTACACCTTC. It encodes CASSQMGVHGYTF.